The 24 T cell receptor beta chains below were found in one sample sequenced in a study of chronic HIV infection and antiretroviral therapy (dated by TCRdb to between 2014 and 2016). The library was obtained by 5' RACE. The sequencer was an Illumina MiSeq. TCRdb passed the public sequencing reads through fastp at Q25 and MiXCR, retaining productive beta sequences. Records with the same CDR3 protein are collapsed into one entry carrying the most frequent genes and DNA. The sample yields 40,000 to 60,000 distinct CDR3 sequences; 19% were counted once. Jointly, the top ten make up 2.5% to 3% of the sample. The specimen sequenced was peripheral blood. These receptor sequences come from an adult who had HIV and had not received antiretroviral therapy, or was an uninfected healthy control (not recorded which).

This chain uses TRBV29-1 with TRBJ2-6; weak D call: TRBD1 (6 bases). The CDR3 contains 14 residues. Germline V gene lookup returns CDR1 SQVTM and CDR2 ANQGSEA. Between the trimmed V and J ends, which lost 7 bases and 0 bases, there was a span of 10 bases. For the CDR3, the DNA is TGCAGCGCCGCGACAGGCTCTGGGGCCAACGTCCTGACTTTC. Its protein product is CSAATGSGANVLTF.

This clonotype has just a few counts. CDR3 amino acids: CSVEVAGLSDEQFF. In DNA, the CDR3 is TGCAGCGTTGAGGTAGCGGGGTTAAGCGATGAGCAGTTCTTC. This chain joins TRBV29-1 and TRBJ2-1, with 8 bases matching TRBD2. After removal of 3 bases from V and 8 bases from J, the junction contained 9 bases not matched to a gene. CDR1 and CDR2 (germline): SQVTM, ANQGSEA. CDR3 length: 14 amino acids.

This chain uses TRBV28 with TRBJ2-3, with 10 bases identical to TRBD2. This CDR3 spans 15 amino acids. Trimming at V came to 8 bases and at J to 3 bases, leaving 8 bases not matched to a gene. The germline V gene encodes CDR1 MDHEN and CDR2 SYDVKM. CDR3 amino acids: CASASGTSETDTQYF. CDR3 nucleotide sequence: TGTGCCAGCGCTTCTGGGACTAGCGAAACAGATACGCAGTATTTT.

The CDR3 coding sequence is TGTGCCAGCAGTGGAAACAGGTACAATGAGCAGTTCTTC. This codes for CASSGNRYNEQFF. This chain links TRBV6-5 with TRBJ2-1, with a possible D match to TRBD1 (5 bases). Trimming took off 5 bases at V and 4 bases at J, with 9 bases between the two ends. The germline gives CDR1 MNHEY, CDR2 SVGAGI. The CDR3 runs to 13 residues.

In its sample, this clonotype was seen a few times. The V call is TRBV28, the J call TRBJ2-4; the D gene is possibly TRBD1 (5 bases). The germline V gene encodes CDR1 MDHEN and CDR2 SYDVKM. V gave up 4 bases and J gave up 1 base, with 17 bases separating them. CDR3 size: 17 residues. In DNA, the CDR3 is TGTGCCAGCAGTTCCGCCGAGACAGCAAGGGCCAAAAACATTCAGTACTTC. Protein sequence: CASSSAETARAKNIQYF.

This clonotype was seen a few times. The chain joins TRBV3-1 to TRBJ1-5; TRBD1 might be the D (5 bases). The CDR3 loop spans 11 amino acids. With 5 bases removed from V and 9 bases from J, the gap between germline ends came to 8 bases. From germline, CDR1 is LGHDT and CDR2 YNNKEL (reference sequence). CDR3 sequence (DNA): TGTGCCAGCAGCGGGGGGGGGCCCCAGCATTTT. Translation: CASSGGGPQHF.

The chain uses TRBV4-1 and TRBJ2-6; possible D gene TRBD1, 6 bases. The CDR3 totals 16 residues. The germline V and J ends were trimmed by 0 bases and 2 bases, with 8 bases remaining between them. Germline-derived CDR1 and CDR2 are MGHRA and YSYEKL. The chain's CDR3 is CASSQETGTGANVLTF. The CDR3, as DNA: TGCGCCAGCAGCCAAGAAACAGGGACTGGGGCCAACGTCCTGACTTTC.

V usage is TRBV28 and J usage is TRBJ2-7; 9 bases fit TRBD2. The V and J ends lost 2 bases and 6 bases, in that order; junction bases with no gene match: 11. This CDR3 spans 16 amino acids. Per the germline V gene, CDR1 is MDHEN and CDR2 is SYDVKM. The CDR3 sequence: CASSLGLAGPIGEQYF. The CDR3 nucleotides are TGTGCCAGCAGTTTAGGGCTAGCGGGACCTATTGGCGAGCAGTACTTC.

This chain uses TRBV12-3 or TRBV12-4 with TRBJ1-5; the D gene is possibly TRBD1 (6 bases). Trimming removed 3 bases at V and 1 base at J, with 10 bases between. This CDR3 comprises 15 residues. The chain's CDR3 is CASSLRQGSNQPQHF. CDR3 coding DNA: TGTGCCAGCAGTTTGCGGCAGGGGAGCAATCAGCCCCAGCATTTT.

The sample holds a few counts of this clonotype. The chain joins TRBV9 to TRBJ2-3; D remains unclear. The CDR3 loop spans 16 amino acids. Trimming shortened V by 4 bases and J by 0 bases, and 15 bases separated the two germline ends. In germline, CDR1 is SGDLS, CDR2 YYNGEE. The CDR3 protein is CASSPSGLRSTDTQYF. The CDR3 coding sequence is TGTGCCAGCAGCCCTAGTGGCCTCCGAAGCACAGATACGCAGTATTTT.

In its sample, this clonotype was seen a few times. J is TRBJ1-1 and V is TRBV10-3; 8 positions agree with TRBD1. After removal of 6 bases from V and 5 bases from J, the junction contained 2 bases not matched to a gene. Germline CDR1 reads ENHRY; CDR2 reads SYGVKD. CDR3 length: 12 residues. CDR3 DNA: TGTGCCATCAGCGGACAGGGAACTGAAGCTTTCTTT. Encoded protein: CAISGQGTEAFF.

V usage is TRBV29-1 and J usage is TRBJ1-5, with TRBD1 identical over 8 bases. The CDR3 contains 12 residues. The germline CDR1 and CDR2 sequences are SQVTM and ANQGSEA. V trimming: 6 bases; J trimming: 5 bases; junction bases outside the gene matches: 3. CDR3: CSVGQGDQPQHF. The CDR3 DNA is TGCAGCGTAGGACAGGGAGATCAGCCCCAGCATTTT.

The V and J genes are TRBV9 and TRBJ2-7; the D gene is possibly TRBD2 (6 bases). The CDR3 is 17 residues long. The V gene's germline CDR1 is SGDLS and CDR2 YYNGEE. The V end lost 0 bases, the J end lost 2 bases, and 18 bases lay between the germline ends. CDR3 residues: CASSVEDGGRRAYEQYF. For the CDR3, the DNA is TGTGCCAGCAGCGTAGAGGACGGGGGACGTCGGGCCTACGAGCAGTACTTC.

This chain connects TRBV5-5 to TRBJ1-5, with D maybe TRBD1 (5 bases). Trimming stripped 4 bases from V and 4 bases from J, with 15 bases between. Germline V gene data show CDR1 as SGHKS and CDR2 as YYEKEE (reference sequence). The CDR3 is made up of 15 amino acids. The CDR3 loop reads CASSLFDSLNQPQHF. The CDR3 nucleotides are TGTGCCAGCAGCCTTTTCGACAGTTTAAATCAGCCCCAGCATTTT.

This clonotype came up a few times. The chain recombines TRBV7-2 with TRBJ1-5; tentatively, D is TRBD1 (6 bases). CDR1 is SGHTA, CDR2 FQGNSA, per germline. The CDR3 totals 13 residues. V was clipped by 5 bases and J by 4 bases, with 9 bases between them. The CDR3 sequence is CASSVRGNQPQHF. The CDR3 bases are TGTGCCAGCAGCGTCAGGGGTAATCAGCCCCAGCATTTT.

This clonotype was seen only once. The CDR3 here is CASSPFGQAAYEQYF. For the CDR3, the DNA is TGTGCCAGCAGCCCCTTTGGACAGGCTGCCTACGAGCAGTACTTC. This chain joins TRBV28 and TRBJ2-7, with 7 positions matching TRBD1. This CDR3 comprises 15 residues. Germline trimming cut 6 bases from V and 2 bases from J; bases unmatched to any gene: 10. The V gene's germline CDR1 is MDHEN and CDR2 SYDVKM.

The gene calls are TRBV6-1 and TRBJ1-2; unclear D gene. The CDR3 is 16 residues long. Trimming left V 7 bases short and J 2 bases short, with 20 bases between. CDR1 and CDR2 (germline): MNHNS, SASEGT. Here the CDR3 reads CASIRRYQDLNYGYTF. In DNA, the CDR3 is TGTGCCAGCATCAGGAGGTACCAAGATTTGAACTATGGCTACACCTTC.

This clonotype was recorded a few times. V usage is TRBV20-1 and J usage is TRBJ2-7; no firm D call. The CDR3 contains 12 residues. Germline assignment: CDR1 DFQATT and CDR2 SNEGSKA (reference sequence). The V and J ends lost 6 bases and 1 base respectively, with 10 bases between them. The CDR3 sequence is CSAPRPSYEQYF. The CDR3, as DNA: TGCAGTGCCCCTCGGCCGTCCTACGAGCAGTACTTC.

V usage is TRBV9 and J usage is TRBJ1-2; D not resolved. This CDR3 has 14 amino acids. V lost 0 bases, J lost 8 bases, and 14 bases lay in between. Germline V gives CDR1 SGDLS, CDR2 YYNGEE. CDR3 residues: CASSVGSEYSGYTF. The DNA of the CDR3 is TGTGCCAGCAGCGTAGGAAGTGAATATTCGGGCTACACCTTC.

The rearrangement uses TRBV28 and TRBJ2-3, with no clear D. The germline V gene has CDR1 MDHEN and CDR2 SYDVKM. The CDR3 consists of 13 residues. The V and J ends lost 2 bases and 4 bases respectively, with 7 bases between them. Written as DNA, the CDR3 is TGTGCCAGCAGTTTACCGAGAGCAGATACGCAGTATTTT. Translation: CASSLPRADTQYF. The entire variable domain, with the rest obtained from reference TRBV28 and TRBJ2-3, is as follows: DVKVTQSSRYLVKRTGEKVFLECVQDMDHENMFWYRQDPGLGLRLIYFSYDVKMKEKGDIPEGYSVSREKKERFSLILESASTNQTSMYLCASSLPRADTQYFGPGTRLTVL.

This clonotype showed up just a few times. The chain combines TRBV5-1 with TRBJ2-1; D remains ambiguous. The CDR3 is made up of 14 amino acids. The germline V gene has CDR1 SGHRS and CDR2 YFSETQ. V was trimmed by 4 bases and J by 4 bases, leaving 12 bases between them. The CDR3 sequence is CASSPSGGYNEQFF. The CDR3, as DNA: TGCGCCAGCAGCCCGTCCGGCGGTTACAATGAGCAGTTCTTC. Combining the CDR3 with reference TRBV5-1 and TRBJ2-1 gives the whole variable domain KAGVTQTPRYLIKTRGQQVTLSCSPISGHRSVSWYQQTPGQGLQFLFEYFSETQRNKGNFPGRFSGRQFSNSRSEMNVSTLELGDSALYLCASSPSGGYNEQFFGPGTRLTVL.

This clonotype came up a few times. The chain is built from TRBV20-1 and TRBJ1-3; TRBD1 aligns across 7 bases. Trimming removed 6 bases from V and 0 bases from J; junction bases left unmatched: 5. This CDR3 region has 14 residues. Germline V CDR1 and CDR2: DFQATT, SNEGSKA (reference sequence). The CDR3 loop is CSATYRGSGNTIYF. The CDR3 DNA reads TGCAGTGCAACCTACAGGGGCTCTGGAAACACCATATATTTT.

This clonotype was observed a handful of times. The rearrangement joins TRBV28 to TRBJ2-1, with TRBD2 as a possible D gene (5 bases). V lost 7 bases, J lost 3 bases, and 16 bases lay in between. The CDR3 runs to 15 residues. Per the germline V gene, CDR1 is MDHEN and CDR2 is SYDVKM. Here the CDR3 reads CASKVTEGYYNEQFF. The DNA of the CDR3 is TGTGCCAGCAAGGTTACCGAGGGCTACTACAATGAGCAGTTCTTC. Combining the CDR3 with reference TRBV28 and TRBJ2-1 gives the whole variable domain DVKVTQSSRYLVKRTGEKVFLECVQDMDHENMFWYRQDPGLGLRLIYFSYDVKMKEKGDIPEGYSVSREKKERFSLILESASTNQTSMYLCASKVTEGYYNEQFFGPGTRLTVL.

This clonotype has more than one count but fewer than ten. V usage is TRBV28 and J usage is TRBJ2-7, with 7 bases lining up with TRBD1. Germline lookup yields CDR1 MDHEN and CDR2 SYDVKM. CDR3 size: 13 residues. After removal of 2 bases from V and 3 bases from J, the junction contained 1 base not matched to a gene. The CDR3 is CASSLAGGYEQYF. For the CDR3, the DNA is TGTGCCAGCAGTTTAGCAGGGGGCTACGAGCAGTACTTC.